The 12 T cell receptor beta chains presented below share a single source sample, sequenced in a study of CXCR3-negative and CXCR3-positive naive CD8 T cells. TRB cDNA was prepared as libraries by UMI-labeled 5' RACE. TCRdb processed the 5' RACE reads again and assigns one entry to each CDR3 protein, with no DNA. The sample yields approximately 83,000 distinct CDR3 sequences, of which the top ten take up approximately 1.5%. Sequencing was performed on naive CXCR3- CD8+ T cells from blood. As for subset: CD45RO-CCR7+CD27+CD95- naive CD8+ T cells lacking CXCR3 (TNR3-). Receptors were obtained from a human donor in good health. Some clones in this sample may be carry-over from other donors' samples.

The chain joins TRBV4-1 to TRBJ1-4. The CDR3 has 15 residues. Germline CDR1 and CDR2: MGHRA and YSYEKL. CDR3 region: CASSQGDAGLEKLFF.

V usage is TRBV28 and J usage is TRBJ2-3. Germline values: CDR1 MDHEN, CDR2 SYDVKM. This CDR3 contains 14 residues. The CDR3 region is CASSSSTVTDTQYF.

J is TRBJ2-3 and V is TRBV6-5; TCRdb selects TRBD2, and the lack of DNA leaves this call unchecked. CDR3 length equals 15 residues. Germline CDR1 reads MNHEY; CDR2 reads SVGAGI. The CDR3 sequence: CASRGAAGGPDTQYF.

The chain couples TRBV7-9 to TRBJ2-7; there is no DNA to check the TCRdb D call of TRBD1. Germline CDR1 reads SEHNR; CDR2 reads FQNEAQ (reference sequence). The CDR3 length is 14 residues. The CDR3 is CASTRDTLAYEQYF. Looking up the rest from reference TRBV7-9 and TRBJ2-7 gives the full variable domain: DTGVSQNPRHKITKRGQNVTFRCDPISEHNRLYWYRQTLGQGPEFLTYFQNEAQLEKSRLLSDRFSAERPKGSFSTLEIQRTEQGDSAMYLCASTRDTLAYEQYFGPGTRLTVT.

CDR3 amino acids: CSARSVEAGGPYEQYF. The genes are TRBV20-1 and TRBJ2-7; the D call from TCRdb, TRBD1, cannot be confirmed without DNA. Germline V gene lookup returns CDR1 DFQATT and CDR2 SNEGSKA (reference sequence). The CDR3 extends over 16 amino acids.

The chain is built from TRBV12-3 or TRBV12-4 and TRBJ2-7; absent DNA, TCRdb's TRBD1 call cannot be checked. This CDR3 spans 14 amino acids. The CDR3 region is CASSLLGQTYEQYF.

This chain links TRBV11-2 with TRBJ2-3; the D call of TRBD1 rests on TCRdb alone, since no DNA is present to check it. This CDR3 has 16 amino acids. Germline values: CDR1 SGHAT, CDR2 FQNNGV. CDR3 amino acids: CASRKGGQGVWDTQYF.

V is TRBV7-2 and J is TRBJ1-1. The CDR3 loop spans 15 amino acids. Looked up from germline, CDR1 is SGHTA and CDR2 is FQGNSA. CDR3 sequence: CASSHQEMGGPESFF.

This rearrangement joins TRBV29-1 to TRBJ2-3; lacking DNA, the TRBD1 call made by TCRdb goes unchecked. The CDR3 runs 14 residues. Germline assignment: CDR1 SQVTM and CDR2 ANQGSEA. CDR3 in amino acids: CSAQGQGNTDTQYF.

The CDR3 loop is CASSLVGGSYNEQFF. J is TRBJ2-1 and V is TRBV12-3 or TRBV12-4; checking the TCRdb D call of TRBD1 is not possible without DNA. The CDR3 has 15 amino acids.

The CDR3 protein is CASSQEGGRAGDTQYF. The genes are TRBV3-1 and TRBJ2-3; TCRdb outputs TRBD2, but without DNA this stays unchecked. Germline V gene lookup returns CDR1 LGHDT and CDR2 YNNKEL (reference sequence). This CDR3 spans 16 amino acids.

The chain couples TRBV7-8 to TRBJ2-1; with no DNA, the TCRdb D assignment of TRBD2 cannot be verified. Germline V lookup: CDR1 SGHVS, CDR2 FQNEAQ. The CDR3 has 17 amino acids. CDR3 in amino acids: CASSFFSFESSGPPLFF.